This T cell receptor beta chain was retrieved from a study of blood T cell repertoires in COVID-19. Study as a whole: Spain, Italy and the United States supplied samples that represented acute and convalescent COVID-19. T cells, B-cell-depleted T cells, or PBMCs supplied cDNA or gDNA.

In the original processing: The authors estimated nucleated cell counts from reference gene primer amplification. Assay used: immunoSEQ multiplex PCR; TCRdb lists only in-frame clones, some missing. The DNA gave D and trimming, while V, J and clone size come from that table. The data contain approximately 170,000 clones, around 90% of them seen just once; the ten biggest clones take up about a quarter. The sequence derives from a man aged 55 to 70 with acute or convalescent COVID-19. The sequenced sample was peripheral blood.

The CDR3 nucleotides are TGTGCCAGTAGTAGACAAGCGGGATCCACAGATACGCAGTATTTT. Its translation: CASSRQAGSTDTQYF. The chain has TRBV19 and TRBJ2-3; TRBD2 matches 7 bases. With V trimmed by 4 bases and J by 2 bases, 6 bases remained unmatched. Germline values: CDR1 LNHDA, CDR2 SQIVND (reference sequence). This CDR3 is 15 amino acids long.